A single sample is the source of the 29 T cell receptor beta chains below, sequenced in a study of T cells in Graves' hyperthyroidism and ophthalmopathy. The CDR3 regions of TCR beta were amplified from RNA transcripts. The TCR CDR3 first-round RT-PCR relied on the HTBI primer set. TCRdb independently ran MiXCR on the multiplex PCR reads; one entry per CDR3 protein. The data show about 640,000 distinct CDR3 sequences, with under 25% seen just once and about 35% held by the top ten. The specimen was blood. These receptors came from a man between 25 and 39 years old with Graves' ophthalmopathy.

This clonotype showed up many times. This chain uses TRBV30 with TRBJ1-5; TRBD1 might be the D (6 bases). The V and J ends lost 3 bases and 6 bases respectively, with 12 bases between them. The CDR3 runs 13 residues. Germline V CDR1 and CDR2: GTSNPN, SVGIG (reference sequence). CDR3 in DNA: TGTGCCTGGAGCGGAGGGGGGTTTCAGCCCCAGCATTTT. This codes for CAWSGGGFQPQHF.

This chain joins TRBV27 and TRBJ2-1; perhaps D is TRBD1 or TRBD2 (8 bases each). The germline V gene has CDR1 MNHEY and CDR2 SMNVEV (reference sequence). The CDR3 runs to 18 residues. V lost 5 bases, J lost 4 bases, and 24 bases lay in between. The CDR3 loop reads CASSVTGGRTSGYNEQFF. As DNA, the CDR3 is TGTGCCAGCAGTGTAACAGGGGGTCGAACTAGCGGTTACAATGAGCAGTTCTTC.

This clonotype was observed many times. The V gene is TRBV6-1, the J gene TRBJ2-7, with D tentatively TRBD2 (6 bases). Germline V CDR1 and CDR2: MNHNS, SASEGT. This CDR3 spans 15 amino acids. V was cut by 5 bases and J by 5 bases, with 19 bases left in between. The CDR3 loop is CASSPSTRELHEQYF. As DNA, the CDR3 is TGTGCCAGCAGTCCCTCCACCCGGGAGCTCCACGAGCAGTACTTC.

The table lists this clonotype with a few counts. Written as DNA, the CDR3 is TGTGCCACCAGTGAGGGGGGAGAGGCCTCGGAGACCCAGTACTTC. Its translation: CATSEGGEASETQYF. The V call is TRBV24-1, the J call TRBJ2-5; a possible D gene is TRBD2 (6 bases). Trimming stripped 4 bases from V and 5 bases from J, with 16 bases between. The CDR3 spans 15 residues. CDR1 is KGHDR, CDR2 SFDVKD, per germline.

This chain joins TRBV27 and TRBJ2-3; perhaps TRBD1 as D (5 bases). Germline CDR1 is MNHEY and CDR2 is SMNVEV (reference sequence). V was trimmed by 2 bases and J by 11 bases, leaving 20 bases between them. The CDR3 loop spans 15 amino acids. CDR3 sequence: CASSLVRTSWGEQYF. CDR3 DNA: TGTGCCAGCAGTTTAGTAAGGACATCTTGGGGTGAGCAGTATTTT.

The chain recombines TRBV6-1 with TRBJ2-5; no reliable D call. CDR3 length: 12 residues. CDR1 and CDR2 (germline): MNHNS, SASEGT. Deletions cut 8 bases from V and 2 bases from J, with 9 bases between. The CDR3 region has the DNA TGTGCCAGCGTCGCGCCACAAGAGACCCAGTACTTC. Its protein is CASVAPQETQYF.

The chain employs TRBV20-1 and TRBJ2-2; 8 nucleotides align to TRBD2. Unmatched junction bases numbered 5, after V lost 5 bases and J lost 0 bases. Germline V gives CDR1 DFQATT, CDR2 SNEGSKA (reference sequence). This CDR3 has 15 amino acids. The CDR3 DNA reads TGCAGTGCTCCAATAGCGGGACCGAACACCGGGGAGCTGTTTTTT. This codes for CSAPIAGPNTGELFF.

This clonotype was recorded a few times. The chain employs TRBV19 and TRBJ1-2; 7 bases fit TRBD1. The germline gives CDR1 LNHDA, CDR2 SQIVND (reference sequence). The CDR3 loop spans 14 amino acids. Trimming at V came to 6 bases and at J to 1 base, leaving 5 bases not matched to a gene. CDR3 DNA sequence: TGTGCCAGTAGAGCGGGACAGCGTAACTATGGCTACACCTTC. It encodes CASRAGQRNYGYTF.

This clonotype has just a few counts. The genes are TRBV27 and TRBJ2-7; 8 bases map to TRBD1. Trimming at V came to 0 bases and at J to 3 bases, leaving 7 bases not matched to a gene. The V gene's germline CDR1 is MNHEY and CDR2 SMNVEV (reference sequence). The CDR3 contains 16 residues. The CDR3 loop is CASSLSRTGRGYEQYF. In DNA form, the CDR3 reads TGTGCCAGCAGTTTATCTAGGACAGGGAGAGGCTACGAGCAGTACTTC.

The rearrangement uses TRBV7-8 and TRBJ1-3, with a tentative D call TRBD1 (5 bases). CDR1 is SGHVS and CDR2 is FQNEAQ in the germline V gene. The CDR3 sequence is 12 residues long. Written as DNA, the CDR3 is TGTGCAGGAGGGGCGCCTGGAAACACCATATATTTT. Protein product: CAGGAPGNTIYF.

Note on this clonotype: An end of the junction does not agree with germline; a read error may underlie this. The chain joins TRBV7-8 to TRBJ2-7, with TRBD1 as a possible D gene (7 bases). The germline V gene has CDR1 SGHVS and CDR2 FQNEAQ. This CDR3 has 14 amino acids. CDR3 protein: CASSPPTGRYEQCF. CDR3 nucleotides: TGTGCCAGCAGCCCGCCGACAGGGAGGTACGAGCAGTGCTTC.

The chain recombines TRBV7-8 with TRBJ1-2; tentative D call: TRBD1 (5 bases). Germline CDR1 and CDR2: SGHVS and FQNEAQ. The CDR3 runs to 17 residues. V lost 1 base and J 6 bases, leaving 21 bases between the germline ends. The CDR3 DNA reads as TGTGCCAGCAGCTTAGGAGGGTGGACATACGGGGACGATGGCTACACCTTC. Translated, it gives CASSLGGWTYGDDGYTF.

The table lists this clonotype with a few counts. This chain joins TRBV9 and TRBJ2-5; 10 positions agree with TRBD2. The CDR3 is 15 amino acids. In germline, CDR1 is SGDLS, CDR2 YYNGEE. Trimming removed 4 bases from V and 1 base from J; junction bases left unmatched: 4. The DNA for the CDR3 is TGTGCCAGCAGCCCCCGGACTAGCGGCCAAGAGACCCAGTACTTC. Encoded protein: CASSPRTSGQETQYF.

This clonotype was seen only a few times. The chain carries TRBV6-1 and TRBJ2-2, with 9 bases aligning to TRBD1. The CDR3 has 17 residues. Germline loops: CDR1 MNHNS, CDR2 SASEGT. V dropped 5 bases and J dropped 3; count of bases not matched to a gene: 10. DNA for the CDR3: TGTGCCAGCAGTTTCACCGGGACAGGGATGGACACCGGGGAGCTGTTTTTT. It translates to CASSFTGTGMDTGELFF.

The chain recombines TRBV25-1 with TRBJ2-7; D is undetermined. This CDR3 is built from 12 residues. CDR1 and CDR2 (germline): MGHDK, SYGVNS. V dropped 6 bases and J dropped 2 bases, with 8 bases sitting between them. CDR3 nucleotide sequence: TGTGCCAGCAGATCGGTTACCTACGAGCAGTACTTC. The encoded protein is CASRSVTYEQYF.

This clonotype has ten or more counts. The chain is built from TRBV11-2 and TRBJ2-7; 8 positions agree with TRBD2. From germline, CDR1 is SGHAT and CDR2 FQNNGV. Trimming cost V 4 bases and J 2 bases; bases outside gene matches: 7. The CDR3 has 15 amino acids. CDR3 loop: CASSSFRREAYEQYF. CDR3 bases: TGTGCCAGCAGCTCTTTTCGGCGGGAGGCCTACGAGCAGTACTTC.

This clonotype was found once. The chain carries TRBV5-1 and TRBJ1-3, with a tentative D call TRBD1 (5 bases). Germline lookup yields CDR1 SGHRS and CDR2 YFSETQ. The CDR3 has 14 amino acids. V gave up 1 base and J gave up 2 bases, with 7 bases separating them. DNA of the CDR3: TGCGCCAGCAGCTTGACACAGGCTGGAAACACCATATATTTT. This gives the protein CASSLTQAGNTIYF.

The chain couples TRBV27 to TRBJ1-4; D is perhaps TRBD1 (5 bases). Trimming removed 5 bases at V and 6 bases at J, with 13 bases between. The CDR3 totals 14 residues. Germline assignment: CDR1 MNHEY and CDR2 SMNVEV (reference sequence). CDR3 sequence reads: CASSRKQGYEKLFF. DNA of the CDR3: TGTGCCAGCAGTCGTAAGCAGGGCTATGAAAAACTGTTTTTT.

The chain combines TRBV29-1 with TRBJ1-5; the D gene is possibly TRBD1 (5 bases). Trimming left V 5 bases short and J 3 bases short, with 11 bases between. Germline CDR1 is SQVTM and CDR2 is ANQGSEA. CDR3 length: 13 amino acids. The CDR3 loop reads CSVKNRTNQPQHF. The DNA of the CDR3 is TGCAGCGTTAAGAACAGGACCAATCAGCCCCAGCATTTT.

This clonotype was counted many times. The rearrangement joins TRBV5-5 to TRBJ2-7; D not certain. CDR3 length equals 14 residues. Germline V gene data show CDR1 as SGHKS and CDR2 as YYEKEE (reference sequence). The ends were cut back, 0 bases at V and 0 bases at J, with 7 bases in the middle. CDR3 nucleotide sequence: TGTGCCAGCAGCTTGGGAGGAAACTCCTACGAGCAGTACTTC. Translation: CASSLGGNSYEQYF.

This clonotype was observed many times. The rearrangement links TRBV11-2 to TRBJ2-5, with TRBD1 as a possible D gene (5 bases). From germline, CDR1 is SGHAT and CDR2 FQNNGV. V lost 5 bases, J lost 4 bases, and 17 bases lay in between. The CDR3 extends over 15 amino acids. In DNA form, the CDR3 reads TGTGCCAGCAGCCCATTCCTCCGACAGACAGAGACCCAGTACTTC. Translation: CASSPFLRQTETQYF.

There are a few counts of this clonotype. The gene calls are TRBV7-9 and TRBJ2-2, with 10 positions matching TRBD1. V dropped 7 bases and J dropped 6; count of bases not matched to a gene: 8. The CDR3 runs 15 residues. From germline, CDR1 is SEHNR and CDR2 FQNEAQ (reference sequence). Written as DNA, the CDR3 is TGTGCCAGCACCCCCCGGACAGGGGGAGCCGGGGAGCTGTTTTTT. Translating gives CASTPRTGGAGELFF.

This clonotype has a handful of counts. The chain carries TRBV20-1 and TRBJ2-7, with 9 bases matching TRBD2. Germline CDR1 is DFQATT and CDR2 is SNEGSKA (reference sequence). The CDR3 covers 15 residues. V trimming: 3 bases; J trimming: 2 bases; junction bases outside the gene matches: 8. The CDR3, as DNA: TGCAGTGCTAGGGCTCCTAGCGGGACTACCTACGAGCAGTACTTC. It specifies CSARAPSGTTYEQYF.

In its sample, this clonotype was seen a few times. The chain employs TRBV12-3 or TRBV12-4 and TRBJ2-1, with 8 bases aligning to TRBD2. Germline trimming cut 5 bases from V and 2 bases from J; bases unmatched to any gene: 8. The CDR3 has 16 residues. The CDR3 coding sequence is TGTGCCAGCAGTGCAGCCGGGACTAGTACCTACAATGAGCAGTTCTTC. Translation: CASSAAGTSTYNEQFF.

This clonotype was detected ten times or more. V gene TRBV28 combines with J gene TRBJ1-2, with D unclear. CDR3 length: 14 amino acids. Trimming removed 5 bases at V and 2 bases at J, with 12 bases between. The germline CDR1 and CDR2 sequences are MDHEN and SYDVKM. CDR3 coding DNA: TGTGCCAGCAGTCCGCCCGAGGTGAACTATGGCTACACCTTC. Its protein product is CASSPPEVNYGYTF.

V and J are TRBV28 and TRBJ1-4, with D uncertain. Trimming pared 5 bases from V and 3 bases from J, leaving 4 bases between. The V gene's germline CDR1 is MDHEN and CDR2 SYDVKM. There are 12 residues in the CDR3. The CDR3 region is CASSAANEKLFF. In nucleotides, the CDR3 is TGTGCCAGCAGTGCTGCTAATGAAAAACTGTTTTTT.

The chain recombines TRBV27 with TRBJ1-5; D unclear. The germline gives CDR1 MNHEY, CDR2 SMNVEV (reference sequence). The V end was cut by 5 bases, the J end by 0 bases, with 17 bases between. The CDR3 is 17 amino acids. As DNA, the CDR3 is TGTGCCAGCAGTCCCAAACCGTACAGACATAGCAATCAGCCCCAGCATTTT. Encoded protein: CASSPKPYRHSNQPQHF.

The V and J genes are TRBV5-1 and TRBJ2-7; TRBD1 matches at 7 bases. Trimming cost V 1 base and J 6 bases; bases outside gene matches: 7. CDR1 SGHRS and CDR2 YFSETQ come from the germline V gene. The CDR3 runs 14 residues. CDR3 nucleotides: TGCGCCAGCAGCTTGATTAAGGCAGGGGGCGAGCAGTACTTC. Amino acids: CASSLIKAGGEQYF.

This clonotype was observed at least ten times. V gene TRBV3-1 combines with J gene TRBJ2-7; 8 nucleotides match TRBD2. The germline V gene encodes CDR1 LGHDT and CDR2 YNNKEL (reference sequence). The CDR3 is 16 amino acids. The V and J ends lost 4 bases and 5 bases, in that order; junction bases with no gene match: 13. CDR3 sequence (DNA): TGTGCCAGCAGCCTTCGGGGGAGCGGGAGAAGAGACGAGCAGTACTTC. Translation gives CASSLRGSGRRDEQYF.